This entry lists 19 T cell receptor beta chains sequenced from one sample in a study of cytomegalovirus exposure and HLA in healthy donors. Using immunoSEQ multiplex PCR, the repertoire was profiled, and TCRdb retains in-frame clones only, with some absent. The sample lists a few hundred thousand clones; roughly 87% were seen once. The sequencing sample was made of PBMCs. The receptors derive from a woman between 25 and 40 years old in good health and CMV-seronegative.

The genes are TRBV9 and TRBJ2-2; D assignment may be TRBD1 or TRBD2 (5 bases each). The CDR3 extends over 13 amino acids. V was clipped by 7 bases and J by 4 bases, with 11 bases between them. Germline V CDR1 and CDR2: SGDLS, YYNGEE. In DNA, the CDR3 is TGTGCCAGCGAGGGGCCGTCCACCGGGGAGCTGTTTTTT. Its protein is CASEGPSTGELFF.

The V gene is TRBV6-1, the J gene TRBJ2-7; D not certain. Germline CDR1 is MNHNS and CDR2 is SASEGT. V lost 9 bases to trimming and J lost 9 bases, with 15 bases between them. This CDR3 contains 11 residues. Here the CDR3 reads CASVGPLLQYF. CDR3 nucleotides: TGTGCCAGTGTAGGGCCCCTACTGCAGTACTTC.

This rearrangement joins TRBV4-1 to TRBJ1-5; D is unclear. The germline gives CDR1 MGHRA, CDR2 YSYEKL. There are 15 residues in the CDR3. V was trimmed by 1 base and J by 0 bases, leaving 7 bases between them. The CDR3 DNA sequence: TGCGCCAGCAGCCAAGGTCAGGCTAGCAATCAGCCCCAGCATTTT. It codes for CASSQGQASNQPQHF.

This chain joins TRBV9 and TRBJ2-7; TRBD1 agrees at 7 bases. J gave up 6 bases and V 0 bases, and 9 bases lay outside the gene matches. This CDR3 has 15 residues. CDR1 is SGDLS, CDR2 YYNGEE, per germline. The CDR3 sequence is CASSVAADRVLEQYF. DNA of the CDR3: TGTGCCAGCAGCGTAGCTGCTGACAGGGTTCTCGAGCAGTACTTC.

The chain is built from TRBV6-6 and TRBJ2-7; D is unresolved. Germline CDR1 and CDR2: MNHNY and SVGAGI (reference sequence). The ends were cut back, 5 bases at V and 4 bases at J, with 9 bases in the middle. CDR3 size: 12 residues. Written as DNA, the CDR3 is TGTGCCAGCAGTGGCAATCAATACGAGCAGTACTTC. Translation gives CASSGNQYEQYF.

The rearrangement links TRBV27 to TRBJ2-7; 9 bases line up with TRBD1. The V and J ends lost 3 bases and 1 base, in that order; junction bases with no gene match: 4. This CDR3 contains 15 residues. Germline lookup yields CDR1 MNHEY and CDR2 SMNVEV (reference sequence). CDR3 amino acids: CASSFSGQGSYEQYF. CDR3 coding DNA: TGTGCCAGCAGTTTCTCTGGACAGGGGTCCTACGAGCAGTACTTC.

The chain joins TRBV7-6 to TRBJ1-5; the D is unclear. With 2 bases removed from V and 6 bases from J, the gap between germline ends came to 11 bases. From germline, CDR1 is SGHVS and CDR2 FNYEAQ. This CDR3 region has 14 residues. The CDR3 loop reads CASSLHQVGQPQHF. The CDR3 DNA follows: TGTGCCAGCAGCTTACACCAGGTGGGTCAGCCCCAGCATTTT.

This clone was seen only once. The chain carries TRBV6-5 and TRBJ1-1; D is unresolved. From germline, CDR1 is MNHEY and CDR2 SVGAGI. With 4 bases removed from V and 3 bases from J, the gap between germline ends came to 12 bases. The CDR3 runs 14 residues. The CDR3 sequence is CASSLHSGDTEAFF. CDR3 sequence (DNA): TGTGCCAGCAGTTTACATTCCGGGGACACTGAAGCTTTCTTT.

The chain employs TRBV25-1 and TRBJ2-2; 12 nucleotides align to TRBD2. CDR1 is MGHDK and CDR2 is SYGVNS in the germline V gene. V gave up 2 bases and J gave up 6 bases; unmatched junction bases: 7. The CDR3 runs 17 residues. The CDR3 loop is CASSETRTSGTSGELFF. The CDR3 region has the DNA TGTGCCAGCAGTGAAACACGGACTAGCGGGACCTCCGGGGAGCTGTTTTTT.

V and J are TRBV5-6 and TRBJ2-6, with D perhaps matching TRBD1 or TRBD2 (6 bases each). From germline, CDR1 is SGHDT and CDR2 YYEEEE. The ends were cut back, 3 bases at V and 0 bases at J, with 16 bases in the middle. The CDR3 has 18 residues. CDR3 in amino acids: CASSSRSGALSGANVLTF. DNA of the CDR3: TGTGCCAGCAGCTCTCGCTCGGGGGCCCTCTCTGGGGCCAACGTCCTGACTTTC.

This chain links TRBV5-1 with TRBJ1-2; D gene unclear. Deletions cut 4 bases from V and 8 bases from J, with 12 bases between. The CDR3 runs to 12 residues. CDR1 SGHRS and CDR2 YFSETQ come from the germline V gene. The CDR3 sequence is CASSETFRGYTF. The DNA of the CDR3 is TGCGCCAGCAGCGAGACCTTTAGGGGCTACACCTTC.

The chain uses TRBV28 and TRBJ1-2; 9 bases match TRBD1. Germline trimming cut 5 bases from V and 1 base from J; bases unmatched to any gene: 5. This CDR3 spans 15 amino acids. Germline V gene sequence: CDR1 MDHEN, CDR2 SYDVKM. The DNA of the CDR3 is TGTGCCAGCAGTCAACCGGGACAGGGTAACTATGGCTACACCTTC. This sequence encodes CASSQPGQGNYGYTF.

The chain is built from TRBV28 and TRBJ1-1; no reliable D call. V was trimmed by 10 bases and J by 1 base, leaving 16 bases between them. CDR1 MDHEN and CDR2 SYDVKM come from the germline V gene. The CDR3 runs to 14 residues. In nucleotides, the CDR3 is TGTGCCACAGCCTCGCTCCATTCGAACACTGAAGCTTTCTTT. Translated, it gives CATASLHSNTEAFF.

In its sample, this clone was seen once. J is TRBJ2-1 and V is TRBV6-1, with unresolved D. The ends were cut back, 5 bases at V and 7 bases at J, with 15 bases in the middle. Per germline, CDR1 MNHNS and CDR2 SASEGT. This CDR3 has 14 amino acids. The CDR3 sequence: CASSPRRRENEQFF. DNA for the CDR3: TGTGCCAGCAGTCCGAGGCGACGAGAGAATGAGCAGTTCTTC.

V is TRBV7-3 and J is TRBJ2-2; D is uncertain. The V gene lost 1 base and the J gene lost 4 bases, with 7 bases spanning the gap. The CDR3 is 14 amino acids. The germline gives CDR1 SGHTA, CDR2 FQGTGA. The CDR3 loop reads CASSLMAVTGELFF. In nucleotides, the CDR3 is TGTGCCAGCAGCTTAATGGCGGTCACCGGGGAGCTGTTTTTT.

This chain uses TRBV18 with TRBJ2-5, with no clear D. V gave up 6 bases and J gave up 1 base, with 3 bases separating them. CDR3 length equals 11 residues. Germline CDR1 is KGHSH and CDR2 is LQKENI. CDR3 sequence (DNA): TGTGCCAGCTCTCTCCAAGAGACCCAGTACTTC. As protein: CASSLQETQYF.

This clone was recorded once. V and J are TRBV6-1 and TRBJ1-4; 11 bases map to TRBD1. J lost 10 bases, V lost 2 bases, and 6 bases had no gene match. The CDR3 contains 15 residues. Germline values: CDR1 MNHNS, CDR2 SASEGT. CDR3: CASSEMRTGGLKLFF. DNA of the CDR3: TGTGCCAGCAGTGAAATGCGGACAGGGGGCTTAAAACTGTTTTTT.

CDR3 bases: TGTGCCAGCAGCTCCCCTGGCCTCATGGCGGACGGGACAGATACGCAGTATTTT. Residues: CASSSPGLMADGTDTQYF. The V and J genes are TRBV5-4 and TRBJ2-3; D not certain. Germline values: CDR1 SGHNT, CDR2 YYREEE (reference sequence). V was cut by 3 bases and J by 3 bases, with 23 bases left in between. CDR3 length equals 18 residues.

V is TRBV29-1 and J is TRBJ2-1; weak D call: TRBD1 (5 bases). The CDR3 covers 12 residues. Germline assignment: CDR1 SQVTM and CDR2 ANQGSEA. Trimming took off 4 bases at V and 6 bases at J, with 10 bases between the two ends. CDR3 loop: CSVVRGFNEQFF. DNA of the CDR3: TGCAGCGTTGTTAGGGGTTTCAATGAGCAGTTCTTC.